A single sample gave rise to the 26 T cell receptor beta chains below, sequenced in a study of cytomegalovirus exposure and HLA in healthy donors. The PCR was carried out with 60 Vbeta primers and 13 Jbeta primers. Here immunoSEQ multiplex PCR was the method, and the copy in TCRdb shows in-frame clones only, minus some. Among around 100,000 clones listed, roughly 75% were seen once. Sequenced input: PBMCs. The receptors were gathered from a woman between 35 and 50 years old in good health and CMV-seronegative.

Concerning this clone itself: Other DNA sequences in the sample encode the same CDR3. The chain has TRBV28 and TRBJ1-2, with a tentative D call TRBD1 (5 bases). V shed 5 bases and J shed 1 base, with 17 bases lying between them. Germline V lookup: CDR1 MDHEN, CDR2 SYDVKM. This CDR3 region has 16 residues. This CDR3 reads CASSRTEDTGNYGYTF. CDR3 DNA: TGTGCCAGCAGTAGGACCGAGGACACTGGTAACTATGGCTACACCTTC.

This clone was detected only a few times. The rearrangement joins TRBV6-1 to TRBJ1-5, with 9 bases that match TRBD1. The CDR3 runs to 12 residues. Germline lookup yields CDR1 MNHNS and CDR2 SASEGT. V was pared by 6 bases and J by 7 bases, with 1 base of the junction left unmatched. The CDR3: CASRGQGQPQHF. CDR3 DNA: TGTGCCAGCAGGGGACAGGGACAGCCCCAGCATTTT.

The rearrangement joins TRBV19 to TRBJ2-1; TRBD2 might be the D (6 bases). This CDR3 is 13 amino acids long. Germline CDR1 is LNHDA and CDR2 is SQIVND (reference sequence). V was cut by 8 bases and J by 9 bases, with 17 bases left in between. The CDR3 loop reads CASGGTVDGEQFF. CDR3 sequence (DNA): TGTGCCAGTGGGGGGACTGTAGACGGTGAGCAGTTCTTC.

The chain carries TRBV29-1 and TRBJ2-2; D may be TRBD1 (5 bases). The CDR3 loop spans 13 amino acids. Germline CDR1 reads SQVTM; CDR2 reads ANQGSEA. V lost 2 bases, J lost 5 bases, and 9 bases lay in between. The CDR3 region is CSVEMTATGELFF. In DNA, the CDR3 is TGCAGCGTTGAAATGACAGCAACCGGGGAGCTGTTTTTT.

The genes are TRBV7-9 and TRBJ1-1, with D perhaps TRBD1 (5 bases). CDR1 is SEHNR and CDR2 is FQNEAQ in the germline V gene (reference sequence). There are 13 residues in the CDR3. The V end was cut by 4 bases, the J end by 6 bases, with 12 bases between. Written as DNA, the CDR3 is TGTGCCAGCAGCTCGGGACTCCCGGCTGAAGCTTTCTTT. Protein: CASSSGLPAEAFF.

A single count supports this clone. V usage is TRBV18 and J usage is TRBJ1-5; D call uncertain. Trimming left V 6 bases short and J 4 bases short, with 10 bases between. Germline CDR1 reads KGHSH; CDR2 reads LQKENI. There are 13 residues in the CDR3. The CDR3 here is CASSKDTNQPQHF. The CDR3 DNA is TGTGCCAGCTCCAAAGACACTAATCAGCCCCAGCATTTT.

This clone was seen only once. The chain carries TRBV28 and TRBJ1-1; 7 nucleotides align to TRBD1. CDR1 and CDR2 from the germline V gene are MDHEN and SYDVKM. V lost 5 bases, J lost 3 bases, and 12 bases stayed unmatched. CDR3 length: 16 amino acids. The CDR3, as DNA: TGTGCCAGCAGTCGAGGGGGCACAGGGGTCTACACTGAAGCTTTCTTT. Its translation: CASSRGGTGVYTEAFF.

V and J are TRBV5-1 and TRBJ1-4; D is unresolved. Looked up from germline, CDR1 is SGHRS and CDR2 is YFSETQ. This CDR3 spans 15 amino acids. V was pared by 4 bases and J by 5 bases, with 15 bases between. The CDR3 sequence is CASSRGGVGNEKLFF. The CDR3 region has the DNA TGCGCCAGCAGCCGGGGTGGCGTGGGAAATGAAAAACTGTTTTTT.

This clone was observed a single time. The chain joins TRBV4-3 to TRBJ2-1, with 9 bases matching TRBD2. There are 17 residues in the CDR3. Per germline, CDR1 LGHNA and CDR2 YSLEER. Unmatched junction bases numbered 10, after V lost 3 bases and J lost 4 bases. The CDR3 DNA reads TGCGCCAGCAGCCATGGGGGCCATAGCGGGGGTTACAATGAGCAGTTCTTC. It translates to CASSHGGHSGGYNEQFF.

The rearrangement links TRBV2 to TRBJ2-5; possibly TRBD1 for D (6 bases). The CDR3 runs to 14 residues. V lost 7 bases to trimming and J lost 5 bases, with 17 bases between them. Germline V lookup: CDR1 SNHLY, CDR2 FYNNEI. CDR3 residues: CASTPGQFGETQYF. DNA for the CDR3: TGTGCCAGCACGCCCGGACAGTTTGGGGAGACCCAGTACTTC.

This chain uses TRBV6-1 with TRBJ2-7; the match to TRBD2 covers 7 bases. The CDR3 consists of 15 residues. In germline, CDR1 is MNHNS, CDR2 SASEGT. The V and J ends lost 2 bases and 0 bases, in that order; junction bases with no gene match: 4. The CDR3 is CASSEFPGGSYEQYF. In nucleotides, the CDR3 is TGTGCCAGCAGTGAATTTCCGGGAGGCTCCTACGAGCAGTACTTC.

CDR3 sequence (DNA): TGTGCCACCAGCGAGGGAGGGAGCACTGAAGCTTTCTTT. It is translated as CATSEGGSTEAFF. This chain links TRBV15 with TRBJ1-1; D call uncertain. The CDR3 sequence is 13 residues long. V lost 5 bases, J lost 4 bases, and 11 bases lay in between. Germline CDR1 is LNHNV and CDR2 is YYDKDF (reference sequence). Together with reference TRBV15 and TRBJ1-1, the CDR3 gives the full variable domain: DAMVIQNPRYQVTQFGKPVTLSCSQTLNHNVMYWYQQKSSQAPKLLFHYYDKDFNNEADTPDNFQSRRPNTSFCFLDIRSPGLGDTAMYLCATSEGGSTEAFFGQGTRLTVV.

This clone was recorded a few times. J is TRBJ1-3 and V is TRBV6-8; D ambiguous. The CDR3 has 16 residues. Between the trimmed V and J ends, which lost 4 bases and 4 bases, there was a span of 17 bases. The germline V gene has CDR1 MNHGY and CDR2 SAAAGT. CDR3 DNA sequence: TGTGCCAGCAGTTTGAGTAGCCATTCCAGAGGAAACACCATATATTTT. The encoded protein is CASSLSSHSRGNTIYF.

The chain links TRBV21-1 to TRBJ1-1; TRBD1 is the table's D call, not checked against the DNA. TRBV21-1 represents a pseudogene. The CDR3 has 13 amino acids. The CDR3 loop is CASSVGGVTEAFF. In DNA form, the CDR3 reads TGTGCCAGCAGCGTAGGGGGTGTCACTGAAGCTTTCTTT.

CDR3 amino acids: CASSRLGNIQYF. DNA of the CDR3: TGTGCCAGCAGTCGCCTAGGAAACATTCAGTACTTC. The chain has TRBV28 and TRBJ2-4; D ambiguous. The CDR3 sequence is 12 residues long. The germline V gene encodes CDR1 MDHEN and CDR2 SYDVKM. Trimming took 5 bases from V and 6 from J, leaving 8 bases between them.

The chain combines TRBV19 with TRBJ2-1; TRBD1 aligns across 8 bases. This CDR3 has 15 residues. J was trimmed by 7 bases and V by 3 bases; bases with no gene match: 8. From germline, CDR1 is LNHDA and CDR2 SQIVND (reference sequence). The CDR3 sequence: CASSILPGGRNEQFF. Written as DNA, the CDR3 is TGTGCCAGTAGTATTCTTCCAGGGGGCAGGAATGAGCAGTTCTTC.

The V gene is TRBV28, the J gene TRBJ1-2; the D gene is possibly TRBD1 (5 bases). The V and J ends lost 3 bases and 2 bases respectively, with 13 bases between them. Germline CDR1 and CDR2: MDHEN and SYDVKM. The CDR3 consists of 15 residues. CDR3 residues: CASSFLSGENYGYTF. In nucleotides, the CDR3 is TGTGCCAGCAGTTTTCTCTCGGGGGAAAACTATGGCTACACCTTC.

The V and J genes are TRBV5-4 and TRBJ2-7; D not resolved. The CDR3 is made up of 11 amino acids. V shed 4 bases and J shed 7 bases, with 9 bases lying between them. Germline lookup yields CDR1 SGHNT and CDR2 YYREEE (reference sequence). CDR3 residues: CASSGPQEQYF. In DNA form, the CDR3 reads TGTGCCAGCAGCGGGCCCCAAGAGCAGTACTTC. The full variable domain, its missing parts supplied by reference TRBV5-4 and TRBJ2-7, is ETGVTQSPTHLIKTRGQQVTLRCSSQSGHNTVSWYQQALGQGPQFIFQYYREEENGRGNFPPRFSGLQFPNYSSELNVNALELDDSALYLCASSGPQEQYFGPGTRLTVT.

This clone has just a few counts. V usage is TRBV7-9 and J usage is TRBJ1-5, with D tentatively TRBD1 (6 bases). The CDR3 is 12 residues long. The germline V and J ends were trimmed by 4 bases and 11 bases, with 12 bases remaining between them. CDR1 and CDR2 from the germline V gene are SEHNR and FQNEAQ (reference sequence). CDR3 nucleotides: TGTGCCAGCAGCTCCGGACAGAGGTCCCAGCATTTT. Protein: CASSSGQRSQHF.

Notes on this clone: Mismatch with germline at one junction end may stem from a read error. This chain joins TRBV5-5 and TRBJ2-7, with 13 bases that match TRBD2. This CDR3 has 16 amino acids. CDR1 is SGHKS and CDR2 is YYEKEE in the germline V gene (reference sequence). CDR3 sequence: CASSRTGTSGIYEQYF. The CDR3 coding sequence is TGCGCCAGCAGCCGTACCGGGACTAGCGGGATCTACGAGCAGTACTTC.

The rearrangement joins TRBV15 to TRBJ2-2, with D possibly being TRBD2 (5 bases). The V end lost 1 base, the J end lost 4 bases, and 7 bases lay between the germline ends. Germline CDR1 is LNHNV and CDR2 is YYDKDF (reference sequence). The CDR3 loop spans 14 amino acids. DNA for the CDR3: TGTGCCACCAGCAGAGGAGGGTTCACCGGGGAGCTGTTTTTT. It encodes CATSRGGFTGELFF.

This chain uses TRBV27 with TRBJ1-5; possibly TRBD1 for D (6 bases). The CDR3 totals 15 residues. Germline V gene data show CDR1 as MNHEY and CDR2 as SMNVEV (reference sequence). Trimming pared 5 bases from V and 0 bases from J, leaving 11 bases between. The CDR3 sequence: CASSGTQYSNQPQHF. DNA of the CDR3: TGTGCCAGCAGTGGGACACAGTATAGCAATCAGCCCCAGCATTTT.

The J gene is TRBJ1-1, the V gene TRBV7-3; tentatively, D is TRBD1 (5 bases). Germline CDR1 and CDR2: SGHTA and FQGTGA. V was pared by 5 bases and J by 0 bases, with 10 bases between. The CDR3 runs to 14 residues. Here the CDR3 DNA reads TGTGCCAGCAGCCAGACAGCGATGAACACTGAAGCTTTCTTT. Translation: CASSQTAMNTEAFF.

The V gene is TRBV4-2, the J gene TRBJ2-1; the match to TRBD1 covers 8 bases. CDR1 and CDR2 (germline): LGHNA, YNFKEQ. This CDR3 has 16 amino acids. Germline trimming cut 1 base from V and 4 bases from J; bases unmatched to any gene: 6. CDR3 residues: CASSQGGQGAYNEQFF. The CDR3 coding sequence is TGTGCCAGCAGCCAAGGGGGGCAGGGGGCATACAATGAGCAGTTCTTC.

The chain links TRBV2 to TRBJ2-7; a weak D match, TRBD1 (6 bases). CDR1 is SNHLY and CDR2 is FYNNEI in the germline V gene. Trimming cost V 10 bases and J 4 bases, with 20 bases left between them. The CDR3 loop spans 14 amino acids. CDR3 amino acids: CATSLLDRLYEQYF. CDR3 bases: TGTGCCACCTCCCTTTTGGACAGACTGTACGAGCAGTACTTC.

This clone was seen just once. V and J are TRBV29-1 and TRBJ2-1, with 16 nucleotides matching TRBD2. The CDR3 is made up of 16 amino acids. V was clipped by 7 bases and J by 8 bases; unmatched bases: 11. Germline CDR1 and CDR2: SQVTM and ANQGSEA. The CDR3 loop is CSALGLAGGSGDEQFF. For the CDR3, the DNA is TGCAGCGCCCTGGGACTAGCGGGAGGGAGTGGGGATGAGCAGTTCTTC.